This T cell receptor beta chain was profiled in a study of blood T cell repertoires in COVID-19. CDR1 GTSNPN and CDR2 SVGIG come from the germline V gene (reference sequence). The CDR3 runs 16 residues. V was shortened by 0 bases and J by 2 bases, with 14 bases between the two germline ends. Profiling relied on immunoSEQ multiplex PCR, and the TCRdb table lists in-frame clones only, not all of them. The table records about 120,000 clones, around nine tenths of them present only once. What was sequenced was peripheral blood. The rearrangement uses TRBV30 and TRBJ1-5; D perhaps matches TRBD1 (5 bases). The receptor was derived from a woman aged 50 to 60 with acute or convalescent COVID-19. The CDR3 sequence is CAWSVSRSTGNQPQHF. CDR3 nucleotide sequence: TGTGCCTGGAGTGTAAGTCGTTCGACAGGCAATCAGCCCCAGCATTTT.